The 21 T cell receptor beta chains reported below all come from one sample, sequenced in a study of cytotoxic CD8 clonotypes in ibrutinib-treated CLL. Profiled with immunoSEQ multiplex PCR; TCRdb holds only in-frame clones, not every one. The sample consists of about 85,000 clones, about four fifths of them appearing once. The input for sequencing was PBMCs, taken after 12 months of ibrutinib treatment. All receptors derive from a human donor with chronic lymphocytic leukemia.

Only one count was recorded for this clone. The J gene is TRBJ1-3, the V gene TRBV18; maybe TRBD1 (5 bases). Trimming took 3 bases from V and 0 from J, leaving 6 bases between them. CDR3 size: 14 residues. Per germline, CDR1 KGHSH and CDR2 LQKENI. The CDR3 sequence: CASSPTDSGNTIYF. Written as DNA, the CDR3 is TGTGCCAGCTCACCGACAGACTCTGGAAACACCATATATTTT.

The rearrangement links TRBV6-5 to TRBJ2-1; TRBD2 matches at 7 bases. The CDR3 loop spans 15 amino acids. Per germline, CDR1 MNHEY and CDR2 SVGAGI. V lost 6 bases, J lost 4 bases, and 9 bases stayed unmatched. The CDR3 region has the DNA TGTGCCAGCAGACCCACTAGCGCGGAATACAATGAGCAGTTCTTC. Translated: CASRPTSAEYNEQFF.

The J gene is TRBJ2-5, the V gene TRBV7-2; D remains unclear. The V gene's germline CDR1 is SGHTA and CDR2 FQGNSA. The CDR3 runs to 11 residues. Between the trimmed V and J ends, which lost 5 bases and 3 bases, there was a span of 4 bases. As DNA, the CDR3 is TGTGCCAGCAGCCCGAAAGAGACCCAGTACTTC. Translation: CASSPKETQYF.

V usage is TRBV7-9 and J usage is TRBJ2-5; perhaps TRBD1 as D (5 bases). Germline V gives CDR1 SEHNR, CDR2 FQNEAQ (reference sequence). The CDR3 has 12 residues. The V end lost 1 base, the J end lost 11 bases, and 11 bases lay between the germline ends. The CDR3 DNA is TGTGCCAGCAGCTTAGAGGGGATTAAACAGTACTTC. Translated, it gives CASSLEGIKQYF. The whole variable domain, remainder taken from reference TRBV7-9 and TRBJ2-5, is DTGVSQNPRHKITKRGQNVTFRCDPISEHNRLYWYRQTLGQGPEFLTYFQNEAQLEKSRLLSDRFSAERPKGSFSTLEIQRTEQGDSAMYLCASSLEGIKQYFGPGTRLLVL.

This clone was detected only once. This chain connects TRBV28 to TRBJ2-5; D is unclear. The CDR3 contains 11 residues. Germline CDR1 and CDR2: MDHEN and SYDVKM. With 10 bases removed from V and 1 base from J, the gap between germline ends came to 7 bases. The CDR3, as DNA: TGTGCCACCAGGTCCCAAGAGACCCAGTACTTC. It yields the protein CATRSQETQYF.

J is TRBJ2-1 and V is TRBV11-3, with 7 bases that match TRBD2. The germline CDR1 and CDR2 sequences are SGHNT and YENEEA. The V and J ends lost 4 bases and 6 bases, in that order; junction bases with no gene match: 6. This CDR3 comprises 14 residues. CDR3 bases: TGTGCCAGCAGCTCCCGACTAGCCCCCAATGAGCAGTTCTTC. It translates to CASSSRLAPNEQFF.

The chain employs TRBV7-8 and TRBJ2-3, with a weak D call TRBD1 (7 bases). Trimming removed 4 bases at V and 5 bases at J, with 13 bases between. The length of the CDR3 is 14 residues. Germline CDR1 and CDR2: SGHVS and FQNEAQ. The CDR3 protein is CASSSPQGGDTQYF. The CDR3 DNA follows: TGTGCCAGCAGCTCCCCCCAGGGGGGAGATACGCAGTATTTT.

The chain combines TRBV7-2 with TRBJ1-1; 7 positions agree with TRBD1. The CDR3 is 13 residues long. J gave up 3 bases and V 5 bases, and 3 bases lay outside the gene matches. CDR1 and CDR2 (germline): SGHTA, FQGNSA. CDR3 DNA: TGTGCCAGCAGCCCCCAGGGGGACACTGAAGCTTTCTTT. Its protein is CASSPQGDTEAFF.

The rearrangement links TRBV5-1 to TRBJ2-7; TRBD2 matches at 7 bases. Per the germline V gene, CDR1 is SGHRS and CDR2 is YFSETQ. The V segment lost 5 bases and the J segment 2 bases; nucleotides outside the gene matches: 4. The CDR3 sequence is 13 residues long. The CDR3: CASRPSGPYEQYF. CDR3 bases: TGCGCCAGCAGACCTAGCGGACCCTACGAGCAGTACTTC.

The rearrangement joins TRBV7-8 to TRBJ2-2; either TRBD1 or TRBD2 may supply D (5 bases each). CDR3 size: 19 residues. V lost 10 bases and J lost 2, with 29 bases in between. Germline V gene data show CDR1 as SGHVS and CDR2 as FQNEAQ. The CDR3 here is CATTPPRDPRARNTGELFF. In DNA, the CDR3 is TGTGCCACCACGCCCCCCAGGGACCCACGAGCCCGTAACACCGGGGAGCTGTTTTTT.

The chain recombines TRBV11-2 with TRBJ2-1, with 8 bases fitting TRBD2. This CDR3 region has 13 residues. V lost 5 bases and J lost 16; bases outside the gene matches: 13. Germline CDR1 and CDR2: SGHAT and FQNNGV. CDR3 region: CASSEPRGLGSFF. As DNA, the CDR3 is TGTGCCAGCAGCGAGCCTAGGGGACTAGGAAGCTTCTTC.

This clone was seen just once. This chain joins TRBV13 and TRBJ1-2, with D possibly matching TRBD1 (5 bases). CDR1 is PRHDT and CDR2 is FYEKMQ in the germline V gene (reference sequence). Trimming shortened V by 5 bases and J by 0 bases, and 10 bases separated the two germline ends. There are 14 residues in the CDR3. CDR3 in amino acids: CASSPGHANYGYTF. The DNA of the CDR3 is TGTGCCAGCAGCCCTGGACACGCTAACTATGGCTACACCTTC.

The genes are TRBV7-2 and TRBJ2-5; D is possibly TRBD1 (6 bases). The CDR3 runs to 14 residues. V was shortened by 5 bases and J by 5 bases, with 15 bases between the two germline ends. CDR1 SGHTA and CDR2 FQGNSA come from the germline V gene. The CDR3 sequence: CASSPQRGFETQYF. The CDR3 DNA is TGTGCCAGCAGCCCCCAGAGGGGGTTTGAGACCCAGTACTTC.

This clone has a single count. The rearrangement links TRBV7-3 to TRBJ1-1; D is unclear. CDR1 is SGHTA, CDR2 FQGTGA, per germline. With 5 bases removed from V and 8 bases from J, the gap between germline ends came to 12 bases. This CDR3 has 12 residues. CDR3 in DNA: TGTGCCAGCAGCCAATTCGAGGGAGAAGCTTTCTTT. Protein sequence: CASSQFEGEAFF.

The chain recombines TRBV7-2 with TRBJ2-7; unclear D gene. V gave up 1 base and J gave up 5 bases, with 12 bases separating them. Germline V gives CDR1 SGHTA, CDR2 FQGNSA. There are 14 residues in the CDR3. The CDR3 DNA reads TGTGCCAGCAGCTTAGAGGCCCTCCACCACGAGCAGTACTTC. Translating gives CASSLEALHHEQYF. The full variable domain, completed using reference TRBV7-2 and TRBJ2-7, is GAGVSQSPSNKVTEKGKDVELRCDPISGHTALYWYRQSLGQGLEFLIYFQGNSAPDKSGLPSDRFSAERTGGSVSTLTIQRTQQEDSAVYLCASSLEALHHEQYFGPGTRLTVT.

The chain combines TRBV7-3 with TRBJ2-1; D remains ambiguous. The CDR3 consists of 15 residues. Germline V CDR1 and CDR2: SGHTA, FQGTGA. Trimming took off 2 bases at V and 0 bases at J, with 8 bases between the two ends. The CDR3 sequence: CASSLDPSSYNEQFF. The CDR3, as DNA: TGTGCCAGCAGCTTAGACCCCAGCTCCTACAATGAGCAGTTCTTC.

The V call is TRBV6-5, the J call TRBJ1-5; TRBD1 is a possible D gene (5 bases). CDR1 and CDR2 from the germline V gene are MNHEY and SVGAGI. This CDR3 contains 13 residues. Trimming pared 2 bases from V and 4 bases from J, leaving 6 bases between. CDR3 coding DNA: TGTGCCAGCAGTTACGGGGGGAATCAGCCCCAGCATTTT. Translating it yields CASSYGGNQPQHF.

This CDR3 is CASSIDDSPLHF. CDR3 bases: TGTGCCAGTAGTATAGATGATTCACCCCTCCACTTT. The chain couples TRBV19 to TRBJ1-6, with no clear D. The germline V gene encodes CDR1 LNHDA and CDR2 SQIVND (reference sequence). The CDR3 has 12 residues. The V end was cut by 0 bases, the J end by 8 bases, with 2 bases between.

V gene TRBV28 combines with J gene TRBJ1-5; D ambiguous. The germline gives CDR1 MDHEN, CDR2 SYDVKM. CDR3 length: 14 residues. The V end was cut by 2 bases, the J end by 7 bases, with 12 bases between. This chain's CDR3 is CASSLPNGGQPQHF. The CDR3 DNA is TGTGCCAGCAGTTTACCCAACGGCGGCCAGCCCCAGCATTTT.

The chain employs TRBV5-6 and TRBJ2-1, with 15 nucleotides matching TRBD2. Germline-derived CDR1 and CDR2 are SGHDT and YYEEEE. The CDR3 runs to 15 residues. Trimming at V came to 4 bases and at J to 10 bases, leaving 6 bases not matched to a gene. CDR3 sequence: CASSPGLAGGGEQFF. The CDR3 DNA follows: TGTGCCAGCAGCCCGGGACTAGCGGGAGGAGGCGAGCAGTTCTTC.

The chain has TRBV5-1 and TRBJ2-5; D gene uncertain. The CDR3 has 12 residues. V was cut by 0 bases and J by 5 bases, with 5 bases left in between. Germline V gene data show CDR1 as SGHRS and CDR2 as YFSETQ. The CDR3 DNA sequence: TGCGCCAGCAGCTTGGTGGGCGAGACCCAGTACTTC. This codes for CASSLVGETQYF.